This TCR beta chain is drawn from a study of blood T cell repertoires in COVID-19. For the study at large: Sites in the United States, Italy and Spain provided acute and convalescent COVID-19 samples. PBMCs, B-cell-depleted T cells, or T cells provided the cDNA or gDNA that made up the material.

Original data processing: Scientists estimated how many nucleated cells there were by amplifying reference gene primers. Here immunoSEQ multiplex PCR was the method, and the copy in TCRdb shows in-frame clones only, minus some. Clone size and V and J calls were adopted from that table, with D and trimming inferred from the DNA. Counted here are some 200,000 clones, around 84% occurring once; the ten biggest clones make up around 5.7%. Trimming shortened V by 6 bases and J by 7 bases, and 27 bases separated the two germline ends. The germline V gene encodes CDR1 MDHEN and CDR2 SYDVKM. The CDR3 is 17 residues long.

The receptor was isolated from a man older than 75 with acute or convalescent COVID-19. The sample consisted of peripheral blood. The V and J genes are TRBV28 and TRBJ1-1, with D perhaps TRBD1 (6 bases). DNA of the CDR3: TGTGCCAGCAGCCCTCAAATTGGACAGCCCGGGCGTCATGAAGCTTTCTTT. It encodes CASSPQIGQPGRHEAFF.